These T cell receptor beta chains were read from a single sample in a study of response to subunit inactivated influenza vaccine. TCRdb itself ran the RT-PCR reads through MiXCR, one entry per CDR3 protein. The repertoire consists of hundreds of thousands of distinct CDR3 sequences, with about 11% occurring once and the leading ten covering 11%. These data also formed part of another study, on T cells expressing NK-cell markers.

The sequencing here drew on PBMCs from blood, taken on the day of vaccination. These receptor sequences come from a man aged 50 to 59 who received an inactivated influenza vaccine. Both conserved end residues are part of each CDR3. A D gene is named only where the DNA matches it firmly. Size values are once, few and many counts, or a class for expanded clones, and some rows have none.

v_call	clone_size	j_call	d_call	cdr3_length	cdr3_aa	cdr3_nt
TRBV20-1	-	TRBJ2-2	-	14	CSASELRNTGELFF	TGCAGTGCTAGCGAACTCAGGAACACCGGGGAGCTGTTTTTT
TRBV28	few	TRBJ2-3	TRBD2	15	CASSPPTSGNDTQYF	TGTGCCAGCAGTCCTCCGACTAGCGGGAACGATACGCAGTATTTT
TRBV7-9	few	TRBJ1-2	-	16	CASSLDPSGQLYGYTF	TGTGCCAGCAGCTTAGACCCGTCCGGTCAACTATATGGCTACACCTTC
TRBV18	-	TRBJ2-7	-	14	CASSLEESGYEQYF	TGTGCCAGCTCACTCGAGGAATCAGGATACGAGCAGTACTTC
TRBV7-9	-	TRBJ1-2	-	17	CASSEDRESFKNYGYTF	TGTGCCAGCAGCGAGGACAGAGAGTCTTTTAAAAACTATGGCTACACCTTC
TRBV5-5	many	TRBJ2-2	TRBD1	16	CASSFGQGRNTGELFF	TGTGCCAGCAGCTTCGGACAGGGGCGGAACACCGGGGAGCTGTTTTTT
TRBV19	few	TRBJ1-5	-	16	CASSTRLSYSNQPQHF	TGTGCCAGTAGTACACGACTGAGTTATAGCAATCAGCCCCAGCATTTT
TRBV11-1	many	TRBJ2-1	-	13	CASSLIQGIEQFF	TGTGCCAGCAGCTTAATACAGGGAATTGAGCAGTTCTTC
TRBV27	few	TRBJ2-1	TRBD2	16	CASSQFRTSAYNEQFF	TGTGCCAGCAGCCAATTTAGGACTAGCGCCTACAATGAGCAGTTCTTC
TRBV7-3	-	TRBJ2-1	-	13	CASRAGPNNEQFF	TGTGCCAGCAGGGCGGGACCCAACAATGAGCAGTTCTTC
TRBV5-4	many	TRBJ2-4	TRBD1	19	CASSLVGTGATMAKNIQYF	TGTGCCAGCAGCTTGGTGGGGACAGGTGCGACGATGGCCAAAAACATTCAGTACTTC
TRBV3-1	-	TRBJ2-1	-	14	CASSQDVRPNEQFF	TGTGCCAGCAGCCAAGATGTCAGACCCAATGAGCAGTTCTTC
TRBV15	many	TRBJ2-1	TRBD2	18	CATSRVRRGLAGENEQFF	TGTGCCACCAGCAGAGTTCGCCGGGGACTAGCGGGAGAAAATGAGCAGTTCTTC
TRBV9	-	TRBJ2-1	-	14	CASSLSRGWNEQFF	TGTGCCAGCAGCCTCTCCCGGGGGTGGAATGAGCAGTTCTTC
TRBV5-1	-	TRBJ2-1	-	15	CASSLATGVASEQFF	TGCGCCAGCAGCTTGGCGACGGGAGTAGCGAGTGAGCAGTTCTTC
TRBV30	few	TRBJ2-2	-	14	CAWSGTLLTGELFF	TGTGCCTGGTCCGGGACCCTACTAACCGGGGAGCTGTTTTTT
TRBV11-3	once	TRBJ2-3	TRBD2	15	CASSLGTSVTDTQYF	TGTGCCAGCAGCTTAGGGACTAGCGTCACAGATACGCAGTATTTT
TRBV6-5	-	TRBJ2-5	TRBD1	16	CASSYPGTEGRETQYF	TGTGCCAGCAGTTACCCGGGGACAGAGGGGAGAGAGACCCAGTACTTC
TRBV12-3/TRBV12-4	-	TRBJ2-3	-	16	CASRRTRGPITDTQYF	TGTGCCAGCAGACGTACCAGGGGCCCTATTACAGATACGCAGTATTTT
TRBV7-2	-	TRBJ2-7	-	12	CASSFTAYEQYF	TGTGCCAGCAGCTTTACAGCCTACGAGCAGTACTTC
TRBV5-5	few	TRBJ1-3	-	14	CASSSEVSGNTIYF	TGTGCCAGCAGCTCAGAAGTCTCTGGAAACACCATATATTTT
TRBV5-6	many	TRBJ1-1	TRBD1	15	CASSLGSGGNTEAFF	TGTGCCAGCAGCTTGGGATCAGGGGGGAACACTGAAGCTTTCTTT
TRBV24-1	few	TRBJ2-2	TRBD2	18	CATSDLQASGGNTGELFF	TGTGCCACCAGTGATTTGCAAGCTAGCGGAGGGAACACCGGGGAGCTGTTTTTT
TRBV12-3/TRBV12-4	-	TRBJ2-1	TRBD1	14	CASSFRSTGVEQFF	TGTGCCAGCAGTTTTCGGTCAACAGGGGTTGAGCAGTTCTTC
TRBV6-2/TRBV6-3	many	TRBJ2-7	-	12	CASSFGEYEQYF	TGTGCCAGCAGTTTTGGAGAGTACGAGCAGTACTTC
TRBV20-1	-	TRBJ2-5	-	15	CSARDIVRWQETQYF	TGCAGTGCTAGAGATATCGTCAGGTGGCAAGAGACCCAGTACTTC
TRBV5-5	-	TRBJ2-7	-	16	CASSLSRGHTSYEQYF	TGTGCCAGCAGCTTATCCCGGGGACACACATCCTACGAGCAGTACTTC
TRBV7-2	-	TRBJ2-2	-	15	CASSLKLFGTGELFF	TGTGCCAGCAGCCTAAAGTTGTTCGGTACCGGGGAGCTGTTTTTT
TRBV7-2	few	TRBJ2-7	TRBD1	13	CASSFGTEYEQYF	TGTGCCAGCAGCTTCGGGACAGAGTACGAGCAGTACTTC
TRBV25-1	few	TRBJ2-1	TRBD2	23	CASSRIAGQGTSGGSFSYNEQFF	TGTGCCAGCAGCAGAATAGCGGGACAGGGCACTAGCGGGGGAAGCTTCTCCTACAATGAGCAGTTCTTC
TRBV6-2/TRBV6-3	few	TRBJ2-1	-	11	CASSYYYEQFF	TGTGCCAGCAGTTACTACTACGAGCAGTTCTTC
TRBV20-1	few	TRBJ2-5	TRBD1	12	CSATGGLETQYF	TGCAGTGCAACAGGGGGCCTAGAGACCCAGTACTTC
TRBV29-1	many	TRBJ2-7	-	13	CSVATTRSYEQYF	TGCAGCGTTGCCACGACTAGATCCTACGAGCAGTACTTC
TRBV4-3	-	TRBJ2-5	-	14	CASSPTDRFETQYF	TGCGCCAGCAGCCCCACCGACAGGTTCGAGACCCAGTACTTC
TRBV12-3/TRBV12-4	-	TRBJ2-7	-	14	CASGPSGGGREQYF	TGTGCCAGCGGTCCCTCTGGGGGGGGGCGCGAGCAGTACTTC
TRBV28	few	TRBJ1-5	-	17	CASSRFGTPSSNQPQHF	TGTGCCAGCAGTCGCTTCGGGACCCCCAGCAGCAATCAGCCCCAGCATTTT
TRBV28	-	TRBJ2-2	TRBD2	15	CASLAGPFAGGELFF	TGTGCCAGCCTAGCGGGACCCTTCGCCGGCGGGGAGCTGTTTTTT
TRBV2	few	TRBJ2-3	-	13	CASSEPHADTQYF	TGTGCCAGCAGTGAGCCCCATGCAGATACGCAGTATTTT